The clone carrying this T cell receptor beta chain was detected ten times or more. The source of the sample is a study of T cells in Graves' hyperthyroidism and ophthalmopathy. The CDR3 sequence is 13 residues long. Germline CDR1 is MNHNS and CDR2 is SASEGT. V gave up 7 bases and J gave up 1 base, with 10 bases separating them. Amplification of TCR beta CDR3 regions was performed using RNA transcripts as template. An initial round of RT-PCR targeting the TCR CDR3 relied on the HTBI primer set. From the multiplex PCR reads, TCRdb called clonotypes with MiXCR, one entry per CDR3 protein. The data contain roughly 400,000 distinct CDR3 sequences, around an eighth of them singletons.

The specimen was blood. This receptor was taken from a man aged 50 to 59 with Graves' ophthalmopathy. The chain carries TRBV6-1 and TRBJ1-1; D remains ambiguous. DNA for the CDR3: TGTGCCAGCAACATAGGGAAGAACACTGAAGCTTTCTTT. It codes for CASNIGKNTEAFF.